The 22 T cell receptor beta chains reported below all come from one sample, sequenced in a study of OX40 agonist ivuxolimab in advanced cancers. The data were produced by immunoSEQ multiplex PCR, yet TCRdb's version contains in-frame clones alone and is incomplete. The data contain under 85,000 clones, 65% to 90% of them singletons. The sequences come from CD4+ or CD8+ T cells sorted from blood, collected in a trial of the OX40 agonist ivuxolimab. The receptors shown here come from an adult with an advanced solid tumor such as melanoma, head and neck, liver or kidney cancer.

The chain has TRBV29-1 and TRBJ1-2; D perhaps matches TRBD1 (5 bases). The CDR3 loop spans 12 amino acids. V was clipped by 5 bases and J by 4 bases, with 11 bases between them. Germline V gene data show CDR1 as SQVTM and CDR2 as ANQGSEA. The CDR3 protein is CSVPGGGYGYTF. CDR3 in DNA: TGCAGCGTTCCCGGGGGGGGCTATGGCTACACCTTC.

J is TRBJ2-5 and V is TRBV6-1; TRBD2 aligns across 7 bases. The DNA end lines up better with TRBJ2-7; the J call may be wrong. The CDR3 extends over 16 amino acids. Germline V gene lookup returns CDR1 MNHNS and CDR2 SASEGT. The CDR3 sequence is CASSEGSGRVSYEQYF. CDR3 DNA sequence: TGTGCCAGCAGTGAAGGTTCAGGGAGGGTCTCCTACGAGCAGTACTTC.

The chain links TRBV6-5 to TRBJ1-4; tentative D call: TRBD1 (6 bases). V lost 8 bases, J lost 3 bases, and 16 bases lay in between. This CDR3 spans 15 amino acids. Germline CDR1 is MNHEY and CDR2 is SVGAGI. The CDR3, as DNA: TGTGCCAGCCATTCCATTAGGGGGTCTAATGAAAAACTGTTTTTT. Translation gives CASHSIRGSNEKLFF.

V usage is TRBV18 and J usage is TRBJ2-1, with 11 nucleotides matching TRBD1. The CDR3 has 16 amino acids. J was trimmed by 8 bases and V by 6 bases; bases with no gene match: 12. Looked up from germline, CDR1 is KGHSH and CDR2 is LQKENI. The CDR3 DNA follows: TGTGCCAGCTCCCCCGAGGGGGGACAGGGGGGGCATGAGCAGTTCTTC. Protein: CASSPEGGQGGHEQFF.

The sample holds a few counts of this clone. V usage is TRBV5-8 and J usage is TRBJ2-7, with 10 bases identical to TRBD1. CDR3 length equals 15 residues. Germline V gene data show CDR1 as SGHTS and CDR2 as YDEGEE. V dropped 3 bases and J dropped 3; count of bases not matched to a gene: 6. CDR3 region: CASSWDRGGVYEQYF. The DNA of the CDR3 is TGTGCCAGCAGCTGGGACAGGGGAGGAGTCTACGAGCAGTACTTC.

This clone was observed once. The chain combines TRBV29-1 with TRBJ1-2; 7 nucleotides align to TRBD1. This CDR3 spans 14 amino acids. Per the germline V gene, CDR1 is SQVTM and CDR2 is ANQGSEA. After removal of 3 bases from V and 1 base from J, the junction contained 5 bases not matched to a gene. The CDR3 nucleotides read TGCAGCGTTGAGACGACAGGGTTTAACTATGGCTACACCTTC. Translating gives CSVETTGFNYGYTF.

The rearrangement links TRBV6-5 to TRBJ2-1, with TRBD1 matching over 8 bases. The V and J ends lost 6 bases and 8 bases, in that order; junction bases with no gene match: 9. This CDR3 is built from 14 residues. Per germline, CDR1 MNHEY and CDR2 SVGAGI. DNA of the CDR3: TGTGCCAGCAGACTGAAGACAGGGGTCCATGAGCAGTTCTTC. It yields the protein CASRLKTGVHEQFF.

This clone was detected only once. The chain links TRBV4-2 to TRBJ2-2; D is possibly TRBD1 (5 bases). The ends were cut back, 8 bases at V and 6 bases at J, with 13 bases in the middle. This CDR3 is built from 13 residues. Germline CDR1 and CDR2: LGHNA and YNFKEQ. CDR3 nucleotide sequence: TGTGCCAGCTGTGACAGTCCCCCCGGGGAGCTGTTTTTT. Translation gives CASCDSPPGELFF.

V gene TRBV4-2 combines with J gene TRBJ2-6, with 9 bases identical to TRBD1. This CDR3 region has 19 residues. The trim removed 0 bases at V and 2 bases at J, leaving 8 bases unmatched. The germline V gene encodes CDR1 LGHNA and CDR2 YNFKEQ. The CDR3 region is CASSQESFGQGTGANVLTF. CDR3 bases: TGTGCCAGCAGCCAAGAAAGCTTCGGACAGGGGACTGGGGCCAACGTCCTGACTTTC.

This chain uses TRBV28 with TRBJ2-3; TRBD1 agrees at 8 bases. Germline-derived CDR1 and CDR2 are MDHEN and SYDVKM. V dropped 3 bases and J dropped 1; count of bases not matched to a gene: 3. CDR3 length: 15 amino acids. As DNA, the CDR3 is TGTGCCAGCAGTTTGACAGGGGAGGGCACAGATACGCAGTATTTT. As protein: CASSLTGEGTDTQYF.

The CDR3 DNA reads as TGTGCCAGCAGCCAAGATTCAGGGGATGAGCAGTTCTTC. Amino acid sequence: CASSQDSGDEQFF. The chain joins TRBV4-2 to TRBJ2-1, with TRBD1 as a possible D gene (6 bases). Trimming stripped 0 bases from V and 8 bases from J, with 8 bases between. Looked up from germline, CDR1 is LGHNA and CDR2 is YNFKEQ. CDR3 length equals 13 residues.

The rearrangement joins TRBV19 to TRBJ1-1, with D perhaps TRBD1 (6 bases). V shed 7 bases and J shed 7 bases, with 16 bases lying between them. This CDR3 comprises 13 residues. The V gene's germline CDR1 is LNHDA and CDR2 SQIVND (reference sequence). CDR3 residues: CASTSRGGHEAFF. The DNA for the CDR3 is TGTGCCAGTACCTCGAGGGGGGGGCATGAAGCTTTCTTT.

The chain links TRBV7-7 to TRBJ1-4, with a possible D match to TRBD1 (5 bases). CDR3 length: 14 residues. Trimming pared 5 bases from V and 2 bases from J, leaving 9 bases between. Germline V gives CDR1 SSHAT, CDR2 FNYEAQ (reference sequence). DNA of the CDR3: TGTGCCAGCAGCCCGACAGTGACTAATGAAAAACTGTTTTTT. Its protein is CASSPTVTNEKLFF.

This clone was found once. The gene calls are TRBV5-1 and TRBJ2-5; TRBD1 aligns across 8 bases. The CDR3 contains 16 residues. Germline V gives CDR1 SGHRS, CDR2 YFSETQ. V lost 1 base to trimming and J lost 5 bases; unmatched junction nucleotides: 10. The CDR3 nucleotides are TGCGCCAGCAGCTTGTCCCCGACAGGGGTGATGGAGACCCAGTACTTC. It specifies CASSLSPTGVMETQYF.

In DNA form, the CDR3 reads TGTGCCAGCAGTTTAAAATTAGAGGTGTTCTTC. Its protein is CASSLKLEVFF. The V and J genes are TRBV27 and TRBJ2-1; D gene ambiguous. The CDR3 sequence is 11 residues long. V lost 2 bases and J 15 bases, leaving 11 bases between the germline ends. Per the germline V gene, CDR1 is MNHEY and CDR2 is SMNVEV (reference sequence).

This rearrangement joins TRBV7-8 to TRBJ2-1, with D unclear. CDR3 length equals 13 residues. V dropped 1 base and J dropped 6 bases, with 7 bases sitting between them. Germline assignment: CDR1 SGHVS and CDR2 FQNEAQ. The CDR3 sequence is CASSLGGPNEQFF. CDR3 in DNA: TGTGCCAGCAGCTTAGGTGGCCCCAATGAGCAGTTCTTC. Full variable domain (missing parts from reference TRBV7-8 and TRBJ2-1): GAGVSQSPRYKVAKRGQDVALRCDPISGHVSLFWYQQALGQGPEFLTYFQNEAQLDKSGLPSDRFFAERPEGSVSTLKIQRTQQEDSAVYLCASSLGGPNEQFFGPGTRLTVL.

The J gene is TRBJ2-2, the V gene TRBV7-2; 8 bases line up with TRBD2. The CDR3 consists of 16 residues. Looked up from germline, CDR1 is SGHTA and CDR2 is FQGNSA. With V trimmed by 1 base and J by 5 bases, 6 bases remained unmatched. CDR3 loop: CASSLVSGSGTGELFF. DNA for the CDR3: TGTGCCAGCAGCTTAGTGAGCGGGAGCGGGACCGGGGAGCTGTTTTTT.

The chain has TRBV7-2 and TRBJ2-7; D call uncertain. Germline lookup yields CDR1 SGHTA and CDR2 FQGNSA. This CDR3 contains 14 residues. V lost 3 bases, J lost 0 bases, and 9 bases lay in between. The CDR3 DNA is TGTGCCAGCAGCTTCGACCGCTACTCCTACGAGCAGTACTTC. This encodes CASSFDRYSYEQYF.

V and J are TRBV9 and TRBJ2-5; TRBD2 matches at 7 bases. Germline values: CDR1 SGDLS, CDR2 YYNGEE. CDR3 length equals 15 residues. Unmatched junction bases numbered 7, after V lost 0 bases and J lost 5 bases. This chain's CDR3 is CASSVVSGPFETQYF. The DNA for the CDR3 is TGTGCCAGCAGCGTAGTTAGCGGGCCCTTCGAGACCCAGTACTTC.

This chain joins TRBV6-5 and TRBJ1-2; 9 bases match TRBD1. Germline-derived CDR1 and CDR2 are MNHEY and SVGAGI. CDR3 length: 11 residues. The ends lost 5 bases at V and 13 bases at J; junction bases unmatched: 5. The CDR3 region is CASSGQGLGTF. DNA of the CDR3: TGTGCCAGCAGTGGACAGGGGTTAGGCACCTTC.

This clone appeared a single time. This chain links TRBV7-9 with TRBJ1-1; 9 bases agree with TRBD1. Unmatched junction bases numbered 15, after V lost 5 bases and J lost 5 bases. Germline V CDR1 and CDR2: SEHNR, FQNEAQ (reference sequence). This CDR3 region has 17 residues. The CDR3 loop is CASSQRGRGTGRTEAFF. CDR3 bases: TGTGCCAGCAGCCAAAGGGGGCGGGGGACAGGGCGTACTGAAGCTTTCTTT.

This clone appeared a single time. The V call is TRBV18, the J call TRBJ2-7; possibly TRBD1 for D (6 bases). CDR1 is KGHSH and CDR2 is LQKENI in the germline V gene. This CDR3 has 15 amino acids. With 3 bases removed from V and 4 bases from J, the gap between germline ends came to 16 bases. In DNA form, the CDR3 reads TGTGCCAGCTCACCGCAGGGGTCTAGGTCGTACGAGCAGTACTTC. This gives the protein CASSPQGSRSYEQYF.